The source of this TCR beta chain is a study of regulatory T cells in long-lasting Graves disease. Across the study: Patients with new Graves' disease had used antithyroid drugs below 3 months.

Trimming stripped 11 bases from V and 3 bases from J, with 17 bases between. The CDR3 length is 14 residues. Germline CDR1 and CDR2: MDHEN and SYDVKM. This sample's time point: newly diagnosed GD, antithyroid drugs for less than 3 months. Generation of the TCR library employed RNA extracted from PBMCs. Combining iRepertoire HTBI primers with Arm-PCR of CDR3 regions, the authors built TCR beta libraries. TCRdb fed the multiplex PCR reads into MiXCR, producing one record per CDR3 protein. There are about 450,000 distinct CDR3 sequences in the sample; 15% to 20% occur only once, and roughly a tenth lies in the top ten. This clonotype was seen many times. This same sample was also taken into another study, of T cells in Graves' hyperthyroidism and ophthalmopathy. That source notes: Newly diagnosed hyperthyroidism, duration under 2 months, in patients aged 18 to 65. Uncontrolled infection, other autoimmune disease, pregnancy or lactation disqualified patients from enrolment.

The TCR sequence derives from a woman in her 30s with Graves disease. This chain uses TRBV28 with TRBJ1-5; the D is unclear. The source material was peripheral blood mononuclear cells (PBMCs), sampled at new diagnosis, from a patient treated with antithyroid drugs. The CDR3 is CAVRRSGLNQPQHF. The CDR3 DNA reads as TGTGCCGTCCGACGGTCCGGACTCAATCAGCCCCAGCATTTT.